The 30 T cell receptor beta chains below all came from one sample that was sequenced in a study of T cell responses to AZD1222 COVID-19 vaccine. Assay used: immunoSEQ multiplex PCR; TCRdb lists only in-frame clones, some missing. The sample carries about 120,000 clones, 88% recorded once. This specimen consisted of peripheral blood, obtained 28 days after the second AZD1222 dose. The receptors stem from an adult who received the AZD1222 COVID-19 vaccine.

The gene calls are TRBV19 and TRBJ2-7; 8 bases map to TRBD2. The germline gives CDR1 LNHDA, CDR2 SQIVND (reference sequence). This CDR3 has 15 amino acids. V was clipped by 9 bases and J by 3 bases; unmatched bases: 13. The CDR3 DNA follows: TGTGCCAGCAAACGCCCCGGGGGGGCATTCTACGAGCAGTACTTC. Translating gives CASKRPGGAFYEQYF.

The chain is built from TRBV18 and TRBJ1-3; possibly TRBD1 for D (5 bases). The germline V gene encodes CDR1 KGHSH and CDR2 LQKENI. The CDR3 length is 14 residues. The V gene lost 3 bases and the J gene lost 4 bases, with 10 bases spanning the gap. Here the CDR3 reads CASSPGTFGNTIYF. The CDR3 DNA follows: TGTGCCAGCTCACCTGGGACCTTCGGAAACACCATATATTTT.

V usage is TRBV19 and J usage is TRBJ1-1; D might be TRBD1 (5 bases). The CDR3 covers 15 residues. Germline V gene data show CDR1 as LNHDA and CDR2 as SQIVND (reference sequence). The V and J ends lost 6 bases and 0 bases respectively, with 14 bases between them. CDR3 region: CASRFPGAMNTEAFF. CDR3 bases: TGTGCCAGTAGGTTCCCCGGGGCAATGAACACTGAAGCTTTCTTT.

The chain joins TRBV27 to TRBJ2-7, with a weak D call TRBD1 (6 bases). The ends were cut back, 6 bases at V and 12 bases at J, with 12 bases in the middle. The CDR3 totals 10 residues. Germline V CDR1 and CDR2: MNHEY, SMNVEV (reference sequence). This chain's CDR3 is CASRPDRRYF. For the CDR3, the DNA is TGTGCCAGCAGACCTGACAGGAGGTACTTC.

The genes are TRBV30 and TRBJ1-2; possible D gene TRBD1, 6 bases. V was cut by 3 bases and J by 7 bases, with 21 bases left in between. This CDR3 comprises 15 residues. Germline V lookup: CDR1 GTSNPN, CDR2 SVGIG (reference sequence). CDR3 residues: CAWRARQVLGGGYTF. Written as DNA, the CDR3 is TGTGCCTGGAGGGCCCGACAGGTTTTAGGGGGTGGCTACACCTTC.

This rearrangement joins TRBV7-9 to TRBJ1-2; TRBD1 matches 9 bases. Looked up from germline, CDR1 is SEHNR and CDR2 is FQNEAQ (reference sequence). The CDR3 spans 15 residues. The CDR3 reads CAIAGDRVANYGYTF. CDR3 in DNA: TGTGCGATAGCAGGGGACAGGGTTGCTAACTATGGCTACACCTTC. Drawing the rest from reference TRBV7-9 and TRBJ1-2, the complete variable domain is DTGVSQNPRHKITKRGQNVTFRCDPISEHNRLYWYRQTLGQGPEFLTYFQNEAQLEKSRLLSDRFSAERPKGSFSTLEIQRTEQGDSAMYLCAIAGDRVANYGYTFGSGTRLTVV.

The V gene is TRBV14, the J gene TRBJ2-1, with D possibly matching TRBD2 (7 bases). CDR1 and CDR2 from the germline V gene are SGHDN and FVKESK. This CDR3 has 17 amino acids. V lost 1 base to trimming and J lost 5 bases, with 18 bases between them. The chain's CDR3 is CASSQGGGGVDHNEQFF. The CDR3 bases are TGTGCCAGCAGCCAAGGAGGGGGGGGCGTAGATCACAATGAGCAGTTCTTC.

This chain uses TRBV4-2 with TRBJ1-1; D gene ambiguous. The CDR3 runs 14 residues. V was clipped by 0 bases and J by 14 bases, with 19 bases between them. The V gene's germline CDR1 is LGHNA and CDR2 YNFKEQ. The CDR3 coding sequence is TGTGCCAGCAGCCAAGAGGTCGTGGGCAGCCAAGAGTTCTTT. This encodes CASSQEVVGSQEFF.

This chain joins TRBV12-3 or TRBV12-4 and TRBJ1-1; no definite D call. Trimming stripped 5 bases from V and 0 bases from J, with 7 bases between. The CDR3 loop spans 13 amino acids. CDR3 region: CASSQQMNTEAFF. CDR3 DNA: TGTGCCAGCAGTCAACAGATGAACACTGAAGCTTTCTTT.

V gene TRBV4-3 combines with J gene TRBJ2-3; no clear D. The CDR3 contains 17 residues. Germline V gene lookup returns CDR1 LGHNA and CDR2 YSLEER. V was shortened by 0 bases and J by 1 base, with 14 bases between the two germline ends. CDR3 coding DNA: TGCGCCAGCAGCCAAGATGGTCCGGGTATAGGCACAGATACGCAGTATTTT. Translating gives CASSQDGPGIGTDTQYF.

This chain uses TRBV27 with TRBJ2-3; TRBD2 matches at 11 bases. The CDR3 loop spans 16 amino acids. Germline V CDR1 and CDR2: MNHEY, SMNVEV (reference sequence). J gave up 3 bases and V 6 bases, and 8 bases lay outside the gene matches. This chain's CDR3 is CASSLGLAGGTDTQYF. The CDR3 DNA follows: TGTGCCAGCAGCTTGGGGCTAGCGGGAGGAACAGATACGCAGTATTTT.

The chain carries TRBV7-8 and TRBJ1-1; D perhaps matches TRBD1 (6 bases). Germline V gene data show CDR1 as SGHVS and CDR2 as FQNEAQ. CDR3 length: 16 residues. V was cut by 6 bases and J by 4 bases, with 21 bases left in between. The CDR3 DNA sequence: TGTGCCAGCAGACCAAATACAGGGAGGGCTGGCACTGAAGCTTTCTTT. Translation gives CASRPNTGRAGTEAFF.

This clone was observed once. The rearrangement links TRBV7-6 to TRBJ1-1, with no clear D. The germline V gene encodes CDR1 SGHVS and CDR2 FNYEAQ. The CDR3 runs to 14 residues. Trimming took off 3 bases at V and 0 bases at J, with 8 bases between the two ends. The DNA of the CDR3 is TGTGCCAGCAGCTTCGGTGTTATGAACACTGAAGCTTTCTTT. Translating it yields CASSFGVMNTEAFF.

This chain links TRBV11-2 with TRBJ2-7, with TRBD2 matching over 10 bases. CDR3 length: 17 amino acids. V lost 4 bases and J lost 2; bases outside the gene matches: 11. Looked up from germline, CDR1 is SGHAT and CDR2 is FQNNGV. CDR3 loop: CASSSGLRLAGPYEQYF. CDR3 DNA: TGTGCCAGCAGCTCCGGACTCCGACTAGCGGGTCCCTACGAGCAGTACTTC.

V usage is TRBV28 and J usage is TRBJ2-1; D is possibly TRBD2 (5 bases). CDR1 is MDHEN and CDR2 is SYDVKM in the germline V gene. The CDR3 is made up of 18 amino acids. V was clipped by 7 bases and J by 8 bases, with 30 bases between them. This CDR3 reads CASNPPPLVSLGSDEQFF. CDR3 DNA sequence: TGTGCCAGCAACCCTCCCCCACTAGTTAGTTTGGGTAGCGATGAGCAGTTCTTC.

The chain has TRBV7-3 and TRBJ1-6; D remains ambiguous. With 5 bases removed from V and 7 bases from J, the gap between germline ends came to 9 bases. The CDR3 sequence is 13 residues long. CDR1 and CDR2 (germline): SGHTA, FQGTGA. CDR3 in DNA: TGTGCCAGCAGCCCTCAGAGGAATTCACCCCTCCACTTT. It codes for CASSPQRNSPLHF.

This clone has just one count. Germline is not matched at one junction end, which may reflect a read error. The rearrangement links TRBV19 to TRBJ2-7, with 10 bases aligning to TRBD2. From germline, CDR1 is LNHDA and CDR2 SQIVND (reference sequence). The CDR3 covers 14 residues. In DNA, the CDR3 is TGTGCCAGTAGTATGGGGCTAGCGGGAGAAGATAGCAACTTC. Its translation: CASSMGLAGEDSNF.

The J gene is TRBJ2-7, the V gene TRBV4-1; TRBD2 matches at 10 bases. With 0 bases clipped from V and 2 bases from J, the junction kept 4 bases outside the gene matches. Germline V CDR1 and CDR2: MGHRA, YSYEKL. There are 16 residues in the CDR3. The CDR3 protein is CASSQESSGRAYEQYF. CDR3 sequence (DNA): TGCGCCAGCAGCCAAGAATCAAGCGGGAGGGCCTACGAGCAGTACTTC.

The chain is built from TRBV28 and TRBJ2-3, with 7 bases matching TRBD1. The ends lost 2 bases at V and 5 bases at J; junction bases unmatched: 4. This CDR3 region has 14 residues. Per germline, CDR1 MDHEN and CDR2 SYDVKM. CDR3 protein: CASSLGQARDTQYF. Written as DNA, the CDR3 is TGTGCCAGCAGTTTAGGACAGGCGCGAGATACGCAGTATTTT.

This clone has only a few counts. This sequence joins TRBV2 and TRBJ1-1; D gene unclear. Germline CDR1 and CDR2: SNHLY and FYNNEI. The CDR3 sequence is 14 residues long. Trimming took 6 bases from V and 5 from J, leaving 16 bases between them. Written as DNA, the CDR3 is TGTGCCAGCAGGTTGAGTGAAAGGAGGACTGAAGCTTTCTTT. It yields the protein CASRLSERRTEAFF.

The chain couples TRBV27 to TRBJ2-7; TRBD2 matches at 8 bases. Losses at the gene ends were 6 bases for V and 4 bases for J; bases not matched to a gene: 8. Germline assignment: CDR1 MNHEY and CDR2 SMNVEV (reference sequence). The CDR3 length is 14 residues. CDR3 in amino acids: CASRGRTSTYEQYF. DNA of the CDR3: TGTGCCAGCAGGGGGCGGACTAGCACTTACGAGCAGTACTTC.

The CDR3, as DNA: TGTGCCAGCAAGAGGACAGCCGAGAACACTGAAGCTTTCTTT. Amino acids: CASKRTAENTEAFF. The rearrangement links TRBV7-9 to TRBJ1-1; tentative D call: TRBD1 (6 bases). CDR1 and CDR2 from the germline V gene are SEHNR and FQNEAQ (reference sequence). The CDR3 is 14 amino acids. V lost 7 bases and J 1 base, leaving 13 bases between the germline ends.

The gene calls are TRBV19 and TRBJ1-5; weak D call: TRBD1 (5 bases). With 5 bases removed from V and 5 bases from J, the gap between germline ends came to 22 bases. The CDR3 consists of 17 residues. The germline V gene encodes CDR1 LNHDA and CDR2 SQIVND (reference sequence). CDR3: CASSSPWGRPLDQPQHF. CDR3 DNA sequence: TGTGCCAGTAGTTCACCTTGGGGCAGGCCTCTAGATCAGCCCCAGCATTTT.

The chain links TRBV10-3 to TRBJ1-1, with TRBD1 identical over 10 bases. With V trimmed by 8 bases and J by 3 bases, 9 bases remained unmatched. The CDR3 covers 15 residues. Per germline, CDR1 ENHRY and CDR2 SYGVKD. This CDR3 reads CAIRWGQGSDTEAFF. The CDR3 DNA reads as TGTGCCATCCGTTGGGGACAGGGGTCGGACACTGAAGCTTTCTTT.

The V call is TRBV18, the J call TRBJ2-7, with 13 bases identical to TRBD2. The germline gives CDR1 KGHSH, CDR2 LQKENI. The CDR3 is made up of 18 amino acids. V lost 0 bases, J lost 2 bases, and 7 bases stayed unmatched. CDR3 sequence reads: CASSPPRGLAGVTYEQYF. In DNA form, the CDR3 reads TGTGCCAGCTCACCACCGAGAGGACTAGCGGGAGTTACCTACGAGCAGTACTTC.

The V gene is TRBV6-5, the J gene TRBJ1-5; unclear D gene. This CDR3 has 13 residues. Per the germline V gene, CDR1 is MNHEY and CDR2 is SVGAGI. The germline V and J ends were trimmed by 0 bases and 6 bases, with 6 bases remaining between them. CDR3 amino acids: CASSYSGSQPQHF. CDR3 coding DNA: TGTGCCAGCAGTTACTCTGGGAGTCAGCCCCAGCATTTT.

The V and J genes are TRBV10-1 and TRBJ2-3; TRBD2 aligns across 11 bases. V shed 0 bases, J shed 5 bases, and the junction held 4 bases outside the gene matches. There are 16 residues in the CDR3. Germline lookup yields CDR1 WNHNN and CDR2 SYGVQD (reference sequence). CDR3 loop: CASSESGTSGLDTQYF. In DNA, the CDR3 is TGCGCCAGCAGTGAGTCTGGGACTAGCGGTTTAGATACGCAGTATTTT.

The gene calls are TRBV13 and TRBJ2-5; D is possibly TRBD1 (6 bases). With 1 base removed from V and 1 base from J, the gap between germline ends came to 10 bases. Germline-derived CDR1 and CDR2 are PRHDT and FYEKMQ (reference sequence). The CDR3 length is 15 residues. As DNA, the CDR3 is TGTGCCAGCAGCTTAGCTCGGACAGTCCAAGAGACCCAGTACTTC. Protein sequence: CASSLARTVQETQYF.

This chain links TRBV19 with TRBJ2-1, with D tentatively TRBD1 (6 bases). Trimming shortened V by 7 bases and J by 0 bases, and 25 bases separated the two germline ends. The germline V gene has CDR1 LNHDA and CDR2 SQIVND (reference sequence). CDR3 length: 19 amino acids. Here the CDR3 reads CASTPGQSRFHRSYNEQFF. CDR3 nucleotide sequence: TGTGCCAGTACCCCAGGACAGAGCCGGTTTCACCGCTCCTACAATGAGCAGTTCTTC.

The chain uses TRBV6-4 and TRBJ1-2; D might be TRBD1 (5 bases). This CDR3 spans 13 amino acids. Per germline, CDR1 MRHNA and CDR2 SNTAGT. Trimming shortened V by 4 bases and J by 7 bases, and 13 bases separated the two germline ends. CDR3 region: CASSGGETSGYTF. The CDR3 DNA is TGTGCCAGCAGTGGAGGGGAAACGAGTGGCTACACCTTC.